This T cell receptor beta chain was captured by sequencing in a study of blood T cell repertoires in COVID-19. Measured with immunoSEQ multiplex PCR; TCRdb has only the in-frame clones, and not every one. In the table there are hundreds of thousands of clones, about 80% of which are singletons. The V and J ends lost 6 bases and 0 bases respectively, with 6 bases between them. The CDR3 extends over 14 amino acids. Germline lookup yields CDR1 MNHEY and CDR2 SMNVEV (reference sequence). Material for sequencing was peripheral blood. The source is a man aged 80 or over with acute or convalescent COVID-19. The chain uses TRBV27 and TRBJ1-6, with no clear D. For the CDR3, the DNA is TGTGCCAGCAGAGAGGGCTCCTATAATTCACCCCTCCACTTT. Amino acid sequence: CASREGSYNSPLHF.